The 18 T cell receptor beta chains given below trace back to one sample, sequenced in a study of blood T cell repertoires in COVID-19. The protocol was immunoSEQ multiplex PCR, while the TCRdb copy is restricted to in-frame clones and leaves out a portion. The sample carries 150,000 to 200,000 clones, roughly 78% recorded once. The specimen sequenced was peripheral blood. All receptors derive from a woman older than 75 with active or convalescent COVID-19.

The rearrangement joins TRBV2 to TRBJ1-5; 7 positions match TRBD1. Germline CDR1 reads SNHLY; CDR2 reads FYNNEI. V lost 7 bases to trimming and J lost 1 base; unmatched junction nucleotides: 7. This CDR3 comprises 15 residues. This chain's CDR3 is CASTATGISNQPQHF. In DNA, the CDR3 is TGTGCCAGCACTGCGACAGGGATAAGCAATCAGCCCCAGCATTTT.

The J gene is TRBJ2-7, the V gene TRBV9; weak D call: TRBD2 (8 bases). Germline V gives CDR1 SGDLS, CDR2 YYNGEE. The CDR3 totals 15 residues. V was trimmed by 3 bases and J by 6 bases, leaving 19 bases between them. In DNA form, the CDR3 reads TGTGCCAGCAGCGAGGGACAGCTTGCGGGAGGCGAGCAGTACTTC. It specifies CASSEGQLAGGEQYF. Variable domain in full (rest from reference TRBV9 and TRBJ2-7): DSGVTQTPKHLITATGQRVTLRCSPRSGDLSVYWYQQSLDQGLQFLIQYYNGEERAKGNILERFSAQQFPDLHSELNLSSLELGDSALYFCASSEGQLAGGEQYFGPGTRLTVT.

In this sample, this clone turned up a few times. V usage is TRBV6-6 and J usage is TRBJ1-1; D might be TRBD1 (6 bases). The ends were cut back, 6 bases at V and 4 bases at J, with 12 bases in the middle. CDR1 and CDR2 from the germline V gene are MNHNY and SVGAGI (reference sequence). The CDR3 extends over 13 amino acids. The CDR3 is CASRHNRATEAFF. CDR3 DNA: TGTGCCAGCAGGCATAACAGGGCCACTGAAGCTTTCTTT.

This sequence joins TRBV5-8 and TRBJ1-2, with D uncertain. V was trimmed by 6 bases and J by 2 bases, leaving 11 bases between them. The CDR3 length is 13 residues. Germline V gene data show CDR1 as SGHTS and CDR2 as YDEGEE. This CDR3 reads CASIKNRNYGYTF. Here the CDR3 DNA reads TGTGCCAGCATCAAGAACAGAAACTATGGCTACACCTTC.

V gene TRBV5-1 combines with J gene TRBJ1-1; no reliable D call. The germline gives CDR1 SGHRS, CDR2 YFSETQ. Between the trimmed V and J ends, which lost 0 bases and 2 bases, there was a span of 2 bases. The CDR3 is 12 residues long. CDR3 bases: TGCGCCAGCAGCTTGGTAAACACTGAAGCTTTCTTT. The encoded protein is CASSLVNTEAFF. Filled out from reference TRBV5-1 and TRBJ1-1, the complete variable domain reads KAGVTQTPRYLIKTRGQQVTLSCSPISGHRSVSWYQQTPGQGLQFLFEYFSETQRNKGNFPGRFSGRQFSNSRSEMNVSTLELGDSALYLCASSLVNTEAFFGQGTRLTVV.

V usage is TRBV28 and J usage is TRBJ1-2; perhaps TRBD1 as D (5 bases). The CDR3 is made up of 13 amino acids. Deletions cut 7 bases from V and 4 bases from J, with 13 bases between. CDR1 is MDHEN, CDR2 SYDVKM, per germline. As DNA, the CDR3 is TGTGCCAGCAAACCCCAGGGTACCTATGGCTACACCTTC. Protein: CASKPQGTYGYTF.

This clone was seen once. This chain connects TRBV28 to TRBJ1-6, with 8 bases that match TRBD1. The germline V gene encodes CDR1 MDHEN and CDR2 SYDVKM. Germline trimming cut 4 bases from V and 7 bases from J; bases unmatched to any gene: 6. The CDR3 has 15 residues. CDR3 DNA sequence: TGTGCCAGCAGTTCCCAGGGGGCGGGGAATTCACCCCTCCACTTT. Translated, it gives CASSSQGAGNSPLHF.

The chain carries TRBV27 and TRBJ1-2; no clear D gene. This CDR3 spans 16 amino acids. V was cut by 4 bases and J by 4 bases, with 19 bases left in between. CDR1 and CDR2 (germline): MNHEY, SMNVEV (reference sequence). As DNA, the CDR3 is TGTGCCAGCAGTTCCGCCCATGACTCATCTGTCTATGGCTACACCTTC. Translating gives CASSSAHDSSVYGYTF.

The chain carries TRBV7-3 and TRBJ1-6; TRBD1 might be the D (5 bases). CDR3 length equals 16 residues. Trimming left V 1 base short and J 6 bases short, with 13 bases between. Germline values: CDR1 SGHTA, CDR2 FQGTGA. CDR3: CASSLKGTHFNSPLHF. CDR3 sequence (DNA): TGTGCCAGCAGCTTAAAGGGGACTCACTTTAATTCACCCCTCCACTTT.

V usage is TRBV5-6 and J usage is TRBJ2-7; 7 bases are a match to TRBD2. Germline V gives CDR1 SGHDT, CDR2 YYEEEE. J gave up 8 bases and V 1 base, and 6 bases lay outside the gene matches. The CDR3 runs to 13 residues. CDR3 amino acids: CASSLSSGRQQYF. CDR3 DNA: TGTGCCAGCAGCTTGTCGTCCGGGAGGCAGCAGTACTTC.

The rearrangement joins TRBV19 to TRBJ1-1, with D hard to call. CDR3 size: 14 residues. Germline CDR1 reads LNHDA; CDR2 reads SQIVND (reference sequence). Trimming shortened V by 8 bases and J by 4 bases, and 17 bases separated the two germline ends. The CDR3 sequence: CASLKRSSGTEAFF. DNA for the CDR3: TGTGCCAGTCTAAAGAGGAGTAGCGGCACTGAAGCTTTCTTT.

The rearrangement joins TRBV4-3 to TRBJ2-3; D uncertain. V was shortened by 8 bases and J by 3 bases, with 6 bases between the two germline ends. The germline V gene has CDR1 LGHNA and CDR2 YSLEER. The CDR3 length is 11 residues. The CDR3 DNA sequence: TGCGCCAGCCGCGGAACAGATACGCAGTATTTT. This sequence encodes CASRGTDTQYF.

This clone came up many times. J is TRBJ1-2 and V is TRBV11-2, with TRBD1 identical over 7 bases. The CDR3 contains 14 residues. The germline V gene encodes CDR1 SGHAT and CDR2 FQNNGV. The V segment lost 4 bases and the J segment 3 bases; nucleotides outside the gene matches: 5. CDR3: CASSSGQLYYGYTF. The CDR3 DNA reads as TGTGCCAGCAGCTCGGGACAGCTTTACTATGGCTACACCTTC.

Only a few counts were recorded for this clone. This chain uses TRBV5-4 with TRBJ1-1; no clear D. The germline V gene has CDR1 SGHNT and CDR2 YYREEE (reference sequence). The CDR3 spans 16 residues. Trimming took off 0 bases at V and 0 bases at J, with 12 bases between the two ends. The DNA of the CDR3 is TGTGCCAGCAGCTTGGCCTTAACAGCTCTGAACACTGAAGCTTTCTTT. Its protein is CASSLALTALNTEAFF. The complete variable domain, with remaining parts taken from reference TRBV5-4 and TRBJ1-1, reads ETGVTQSPTHLIKTRGQQVTLRCSSQSGHNTVSWYQQALGQGPQFIFQYYREEENGRGNFPPRFSGLQFPNYSSELNVNALELDDSALYLCASSLALTALNTEAFFGQGTRLTVV.

The rearrangement uses TRBV3-1 (or the pseudogene TRBV3-2) and TRBJ2-7, with D perhaps TRBD2 (6 bases). The CDR3 runs 13 residues. The V end lost 5 bases, the J end lost 7 bases, and 15 bases lay between the germline ends. CDR1 and CDR2 from the germline V gene are LGHDT and YNNKEL (reference sequence). The CDR3, as DNA: TGTGCCAGCAGCTACCGGGACTTGAGGGAGCAGTACTTC. It yields the protein CASSYRDLREQYF.

The chain links TRBV5-1 to TRBJ2-5; D is ambiguous. The germline V gene encodes CDR1 SGHRS and CDR2 YFSETQ. This CDR3 has 12 amino acids. The V end lost 4 bases, the J end lost 4 bases, and 8 bases lay between the germline ends. DNA for the CDR3: TGCGCCAGCAGCCAACCTACAGAGACCCAGTACTTC. Protein sequence: CASSQPTETQYF.

The V call is TRBV5-1, the J call TRBJ2-7; possible D gene TRBD2, 6 bases. The germline V and J ends were trimmed by 2 bases and 2 bases, with 11 bases remaining between them. The CDR3 runs to 14 residues. CDR1 is SGHRS and CDR2 is YFSETQ in the germline V gene. In nucleotides, the CDR3 is TGCGCCAGCAGCTTATTGGAGGGCCCCTACGAGCAGTACTTC. It specifies CASSLLEGPYEQYF.

V gene TRBV6-6 combines with J gene TRBJ2-2; a weak D match, TRBD1 (6 bases). This CDR3 contains 16 residues. Germline CDR1 MNHNY, CDR2 SVGAGI (reference sequence). Trimming took off 2 bases at V and 1 base at J, with 11 bases between the two ends. CDR3 in amino acids: CASSYLQGLNTGELFF. In DNA form, the CDR3 reads TGTGCCAGCAGTTACCTACAGGGATTGAACACCGGGGAGCTGTTTTTT.